A selection of T cell receptor beta chains follows, all from one sample in a study of beta chain features in type 1 diabetes. Libraries were prepared by immunoSEQ multiplex PCR; TCRdb keeps only in-frame clonotypes and omits some of them. The profile covers over 350,000 clones, with roughly 16% appearing a single time and approximately 0.019% taken by the ten largest. Sample: naive CD4+ T cells from blood. Receptors originate from a woman aged 18-30 years in good health. CDR3s include the opening cysteine and the closing phenylalanine or tryptophan. D genes are given only for firm matches. Clone size is shown for a subset of rows, as once, few, many or a class of expanded clone.

V gene: TRBV29-1
clone size: .
CDR3 length: 13
D gene: .
J gene: TRBJ1-1
CDR3 DNA: TGCAGCGGCCAAGGGGTTTTCGGCACTGAAGCTTTCTTT
CDR3 protein: CSGQGVFGTEAFF

V gene: TRBV4-1
clone size: .
CDR3 length: 20
D gene: TRBD2
J gene: TRBJ2-1
CDR3 DNA: TGCGCCAGCAGCCAAACCGGGACTAGCGGGAGTGGGGGCTCCTACAATGAGCAGTTCTTC
CDR3 protein: CASSQTGTSGSGGSYNEQFF

V gene: TRBV28
clone size: .
CDR3 length: 16
D gene: TRBD2
J gene: TRBJ2-2
CDR3 DNA: TGTGCCAGCAGTTCCACTAGCGGGCTAGGCACCGGGGAGCTGTTTTTT
CDR3 protein: CASSSTSGLGTGELFF

V gene: TRBV29-1
clone size: few
CDR3 length: 13
D gene: TRBD1
J gene: TRBJ1-1
CDR3 DNA: TGCAGCGCCTACAGGGGTTCGAACACTGAAGCTTTCTTT
CDR3 protein: CSAYRGSNTEAFF

V gene: TRBV29-1
clone size: .
CDR3 length: 13
D gene: .
J gene: TRBJ1-1
CDR3 DNA: TGCAGCGTTAGTAAAGGGGCCGGGACTGAAGCTTTCTTT
CDR3 protein: CSVSKGAGTEAFF

V gene: TRBV7-2
clone size: .
CDR3 length: 14
D gene: TRBD1
J gene: TRBJ2-7
CDR3 DNA: TGTGCCAGCAGGAGGGACAGGGCCTCCTACGAGCAGTACTTC
CDR3 protein: CASRRDRASYEQYF

V gene: TRBV4-2
clone size: few
CDR3 length: 20
D gene: TRBD2
J gene: TRBJ2-3
CDR3 DNA: TGTGCCAGCAGCCTCCTAGGGGGGACTAGCGGGCCCACTAGCACAGATACGCAGTATTTT
CDR3 protein: CASSLLGGTSGPTSTDTQYF

V gene: TRBV16
clone size: few
CDR3 length: 17
D gene: .
J gene: TRBJ2-3
CDR3 DNA: TGTGCCAGCAGCCAATCGAGGCGACAGGGAGGCACATATACGCAGTATTTT
CDR3 protein: CASSQSRRQGGTYTQYF

V gene: TRBV29-1
clone size: few
CDR3 length: 14
D gene: .
J gene: TRBJ2-6
CDR3 DNA: TGCAGCGCCGGCCCCGGGACTGGGGCCAACGTCCTGACTTTC
CDR3 protein: CSAGPGTGANVLTF

V gene: TRBV19
clone size: few
CDR3 length: 14
D gene: .
J gene: TRBJ2-3
CDR3 DNA: TGTGCCAGTAGTTCGGGAGAAGGAACAGATACGCAGTATTTT
CDR3 protein: CASSSGEGTDTQYF